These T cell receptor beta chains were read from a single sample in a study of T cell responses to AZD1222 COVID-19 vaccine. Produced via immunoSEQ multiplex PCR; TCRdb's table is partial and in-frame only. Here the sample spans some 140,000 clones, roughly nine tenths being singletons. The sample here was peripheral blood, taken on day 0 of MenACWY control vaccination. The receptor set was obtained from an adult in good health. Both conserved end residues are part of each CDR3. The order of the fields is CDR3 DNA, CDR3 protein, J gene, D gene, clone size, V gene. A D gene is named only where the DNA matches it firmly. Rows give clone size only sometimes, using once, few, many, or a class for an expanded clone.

CDR3nt: TGCCGACAGGGGCGCTCTGGAAACACCATATATTTT
CDR3aa: CRQGRSGNTIYF
j_gene: TRBJ1-3
d_gene: TRBD1
abundance: NA
v_gene: TRBV7-3

CDR3nt: TGTGCCACCGCTTTAAGGGCAGGGGACACAGATACGCAGTATTTT
CDR3aa: CATALRAGDTDTQYF
j_gene: TRBJ2-3
d_gene: NA
abundance: few
v_gene: TRBV24-1

CDR3nt: TGCGCCAGCAGCTTGGGACAGGGGAGCTATGGCTACACCTTC
CDR3aa: CASSLGQGSYGYTF
j_gene: TRBJ1-2
d_gene: TRBD1
abundance: NA
v_gene: TRBV5-1

CDR3nt: TGTGCCAGCAGCGCATCCTTCCGGGAAGAAGCTTTCTTT
CDR3aa: CASSASFREEAFF
j_gene: TRBJ1-1
d_gene: NA
abundance: NA
v_gene: TRBV12-3/TRBV12-4

CDR3nt: TGTGCCAGCAGATGGTGGGGGCCTAACTATGGCTACACCTTC
CDR3aa: CASRWWGPNYGYTF
j_gene: TRBJ1-2
d_gene: NA
abundance: NA
v_gene: TRBV5-5

CDR3nt: TGCGCCAGCAGCCCTACTGGACTAGCGGGAACCTACAATGAGCAGTTCTTC
CDR3aa: CASSPTGLAGTYNEQFF
j_gene: TRBJ2-1
d_gene: TRBD2
abundance: once
v_gene: TRBV5-1

CDR3nt: TGTGCCACCACGGGACAGGGGAACACCGGGGAGCTGTTTTTT
CDR3aa: CATTGQGNTGELFF
j_gene: TRBJ2-2
d_gene: TRBD1
abundance: NA
v_gene: TRBV24-1

CDR3nt: TGTGCCAGCAAACCCCCGGGACTAGCGGGAGGAAGAGCCTACAATGAGCAGTTCTTC
CDR3aa: CASKPPGLAGGRAYNEQFF
j_gene: TRBJ2-1
d_gene: TRBD2
abundance: NA
v_gene: TRBV13

CDR3nt: TGCGCCAGCAGCTTGCTAGGGGTGGGAACTGAAGCTTTCTTT
CDR3aa: CASSLLGVGTEAFF
j_gene: TRBJ1-1
d_gene: NA
abundance: NA
v_gene: TRBV5-1

CDR3nt: TGCAGCGTTGAAAGGGCCCTGGGAGCGGATGAGCAGTTCTTC
CDR3aa: CSVERALGADEQFF
j_gene: TRBJ2-1
d_gene: NA
abundance: NA
v_gene: TRBV29-1

CDR3nt: TGTGCCAGCACCCCGGCGGGAGGTAGCAATCAGCCCCAGCATTTT
CDR3aa: CASTPAGGSNQPQHF
j_gene: TRBJ1-5
d_gene: NA
abundance: NA
v_gene: TRBV28

CDR3nt: TGTGCCAGCAGTTTATCTAGAGGACAGGGGTTACACGAGCAGTACTTC
CDR3aa: CASSLSRGQGLHEQYF
j_gene: TRBJ2-7
d_gene: TRBD1
abundance: NA
v_gene: TRBV27

CDR3nt: TGTGCCAGCAGCCGGGAACAGGGGGCTGGCGGGGAGCTGTTTTTT
CDR3aa: CASSREQGAGGELFF
j_gene: TRBJ2-2
d_gene: TRBD1
abundance: NA
v_gene: TRBV3-1/TRBV3-2

CDR3nt: TGCGCCAGCAGCAAAGCGGGGGAGAGCTACAATGAGCAGTTCTTC
CDR3aa: CASSKAGESYNEQFF
j_gene: TRBJ2-1
d_gene: TRBD2
abundance: NA
v_gene: TRBV5-1

CDR3nt: TGTGCCAGCAGTCCGCGGACGGTCACTGAAGCTTTCTTT
CDR3aa: CASSPRTVTEAFF
j_gene: TRBJ1-1
d_gene: NA
abundance: NA
v_gene: TRBV6-5

CDR3nt: TGTGCCAGCAGTTTACAGGTTAATCAGCCCCAGCATTTT
CDR3aa: CASSLQVNQPQHF
j_gene: TRBJ1-5
d_gene: NA
abundance: NA
v_gene: TRBV12-3/TRBV12-4

CDR3nt: TGCAGCGCGAAGGGAGAGGGTAATGAAAAACTGTTTTTT
CDR3aa: CSAKGEGNEKLFF
j_gene: TRBJ1-4
d_gene: NA
abundance: NA
v_gene: TRBV29-1

CDR3nt: TGTGCCAGCAGTTTACCCCACCTGCGAACTAATGAAAAACTGTTTTTT
CDR3aa: CASSLPHLRTNEKLFF
j_gene: TRBJ1-4
d_gene: NA
abundance: NA
v_gene: TRBV28

CDR3nt: TGCAGCACAAAACTAGCGGGGGCGGGTAATGAGCAGTTCTTC
CDR3aa: CSTKLAGAGNEQFF
j_gene: TRBJ2-1
d_gene: TRBD2
abundance: NA
v_gene: TRBV29-1

CDR3nt: TGTGCCAGCAGCCCGGGGCTAAACTCTGGGGCCAACGTCCTGACTTTC
CDR3aa: CASSPGLNSGANVLTF
j_gene: TRBJ2-6
d_gene: NA
abundance: NA
v_gene: TRBV11-3

CDR3nt: TGTGCCAGCAGTAATAGGGTGGGGAAACTGTTTTTT
CDR3aa: CASSNRVGKLFF
j_gene: TRBJ1-4
d_gene: NA
abundance: NA
v_gene: TRBV14

CDR3nt: TGTGCCAGCAGTTATCCGGGGGCGGAAACAAGGGCGCAGTACTTC
CDR3aa: CASSYPGAETRAQYF
j_gene: TRBJ2-7
d_gene: NA
abundance: NA
v_gene: TRBV27

CDR3nt: TGTGCCAGCAAGGGACCTGCTGTGGGAAAAGACTACACCTTC
CDR3aa: CASKGPAVGKDYTF
j_gene: TRBJ1-2
d_gene: NA
abundance: NA
v_gene: TRBV28

CDR3nt: TGCAGCGTCGAGTCAGGGGATGGCTACACCTTC
CDR3aa: CSVESGDGYTF
j_gene: TRBJ1-2
d_gene: NA
abundance: NA
v_gene: TRBV29-1

CDR3nt: TGTGCCAGCAAGACAGCTTACAATGAGCAGTTCTTC
CDR3aa: CASKTAYNEQFF
j_gene: TRBJ2-1
d_gene: NA
abundance: few
v_gene: TRBV28

CDR3nt: TGTGCCAGTAGTATAACGGGAGTCGAGGGATTCCCCCAGTACTTC
CDR3aa: CASSITGVEGFPQYF
j_gene: TRBJ2-5
d_gene: NA
abundance: once
v_gene: TRBV19

CDR3nt: TGTGCCAGCAGCTTGCTCCAACAATCTGGAAACACCATATATTTT
CDR3aa: CASSLLQQSGNTIYF
j_gene: TRBJ1-3
d_gene: NA
abundance: NA
v_gene: TRBV11-2

CDR3nt: TGCGCCAGCAGCCAAGCCTCGACAGAGAACACTGAAGCTTTCTTT
CDR3aa: CASSQASTENTEAFF
j_gene: TRBJ1-1
d_gene: NA
abundance: NA
v_gene: TRBV4-3

CDR3nt: TGTGCCAGCAGCTTAACACGGAACACTGAAGCTTTCTTT
CDR3aa: CASSLTRNTEAFF
j_gene: TRBJ1-1
d_gene: NA
abundance: once
v_gene: TRBV7-3

CDR3nt: TGTGCCAGCAGCCGAAGGGGGTACAATGAGCAGTTCTTC
CDR3aa: CASSRRGYNEQFF
j_gene: TRBJ2-1
d_gene: NA
abundance: NA
v_gene: TRBV11-3

CDR3nt: TGTGCCATCATGAGAGGGGGGGGTACTGAAGCTTTCTTT
CDR3aa: CAIMRGGGTEAFF
j_gene: TRBJ1-1
d_gene: NA
abundance: NA
v_gene: TRBV10-3

CDR3nt: TGTGCCTGGAGTGTACCCGGACACCAATACGAGCAGTACTTC
CDR3aa: CAWSVPGHQYEQYF
j_gene: TRBJ2-7
d_gene: NA
abundance: NA
v_gene: TRBV30

CDR3nt: TGTGCCAGCAGTGAAAACAGGGGATTACAAGAGACCCAGTACTTC
CDR3aa: CASSENRGLQETQYF
j_gene: TRBJ2-5
d_gene: TRBD1
abundance: NA
v_gene: TRBV25-1

CDR3nt: TGTGCCAGCAGCTTGACAGGAGGTGGGATCTACAATGAGCAGTTCTTC
CDR3aa: CASSLTGGGIYNEQFF
j_gene: TRBJ2-1
d_gene: NA
abundance: NA
v_gene: TRBV5-4

CDR3nt: TGCGCCAGCAGTGTTTCATCGAAGGGGCCCACTGAAGCTTTCTTT
CDR3aa: CASSVSSKGPTEAFF
j_gene: TRBJ1-1
d_gene: NA
abundance: NA
v_gene: TRBV10-2

CDR3nt: TGTGCCAGCAGTATCCGGGATACACCCCTCCACTTT
CDR3aa: CASSIRDTPLHF
j_gene: TRBJ1-6
d_gene: NA
abundance: NA
v_gene: TRBV6-5

CDR3nt: TGTGCCAGCAGTCCCGTCTCAAGAGCCTCCTACGAGCAGTACTTC
CDR3aa: CASSPVSRASYEQYF
j_gene: TRBJ2-7
d_gene: NA
abundance: NA
v_gene: TRBV6-5

CDR3nt: TGTGCCATCAGGGGTACGAACACTGAAGCTTTCTTT
CDR3aa: CAIRGTNTEAFF
j_gene: TRBJ1-1
d_gene: NA
abundance: NA
v_gene: TRBV10-3

CDR3nt: TGTGCCACCAGCAGACCTCGACAGGGCACTGAAGCTTTCTTT
CDR3aa: CATSRPRQGTEAFF
j_gene: TRBJ1-1
d_gene: TRBD1
abundance: once
v_gene: TRBV15

CDR3nt: TGCGCCAGCAGCTTGGTTGGCAGGTCGAATGAAAAACTGTTTTTT
CDR3aa: CASSLVGRSNEKLFF
j_gene: TRBJ1-4
d_gene: NA
abundance: NA
v_gene: TRBV5-1

CDR3nt: TGTGCCAGCAGCTTAGCAAAGGGGATCGGGGCGCTTTCTTACGAGCAGTACTTC
CDR3aa: CASSLAKGIGALSYEQYF
j_gene: TRBJ2-7
d_gene: NA
abundance: few
v_gene: TRBV11-3

CDR3nt: TGTGCCAGCAGCAAGGGTGGGTATAGCAATCAGCCCCAGCATTTT
CDR3aa: CASSKGGYSNQPQHF
j_gene: TRBJ1-5
d_gene: NA
abundance: NA
v_gene: TRBV28

CDR3nt: TGCGCCAGCAGCTCCCGGGGGGGGCCTGAGGAAAAACTGTTTTTT
CDR3aa: CASSSRGGPEEKLFF
j_gene: TRBJ1-4
d_gene: NA
abundance: NA
v_gene: TRBV5-1

CDR3nt: TGTGCCAGCAGAGCCACAGGGGGTGTTAACTATGGCTACACCTTC
CDR3aa: CASRATGGVNYGYTF
j_gene: TRBJ1-2
d_gene: TRBD1
abundance: NA
v_gene: TRBV6-5

CDR3nt: TGTGCCAGCAGTGGCCCCCAGGGCGGGAGGGCCATATATGAGCAGTTCTTC
CDR3aa: CASSGPQGGRAIYEQFF
j_gene: TRBJ2-1
d_gene: TRBD2
abundance: few
v_gene: TRBV25-1

CDR3nt: TGTGCCTGGGGACCCAGCGGAAGCTCCTACGAGCAGTACTTC
CDR3aa: CAWGPSGSSYEQYF
j_gene: TRBJ2-7
d_gene: NA
abundance: NA
v_gene: TRBV30

CDR3nt: TGTGCCAGCAGCCTCCAAGGTGGCAGGGGCGCAGATACGCAGTATTTT
CDR3aa: CASSLQGGRGADTQYF
j_gene: TRBJ2-3
d_gene: NA
abundance: NA
v_gene: TRBV3-1/TRBV3-2

CDR3nt: TGTGCCAGCAGCCACCGGACTCGAACCCTCTACAATGAGCAGTTCTTC
CDR3aa: CASSHRTRTLYNEQFF
j_gene: TRBJ2-1
d_gene: NA
abundance: NA
v_gene: TRBV14

CDR3nt: TGTGCCAGCAGTTTCAGGGGGGCCATTGAAGCTTTCTTT
CDR3aa: CASSFRGAIEAFF
j_gene: TRBJ1-1
d_gene: TRBD1
abundance: once
v_gene: TRBV27

CDR3nt: TGTGCCAGCAGCTCCTCGCGTGGGGGGGACGAGCAGTACTTC
CDR3aa: CASSSSRGGDEQYF
j_gene: TRBJ2-7
d_gene: TRBD2
abundance: once
v_gene: TRBV7-9

CDR3nt: TGTGCCAGCAGCGGCCGGGGAAACACTGAAGCTTTCTTT
CDR3aa: CASSGRGNTEAFF
j_gene: TRBJ1-1
d_gene: NA
abundance: once
v_gene: TRBV7-2

CDR3nt: TGTGCCACCCGCGGGGGGGGGAGCACCGGGGAGCTGTTTTTT
CDR3aa: CATRGGGSTGELFF
j_gene: TRBJ2-2
d_gene: TRBD2
abundance: NA
v_gene: TRBV24-1

CDR3nt: TGTGCCAGCAGTTCCTTACCGCCGAACACTGAAGCTTTCTTT
CDR3aa: CASSSLPPNTEAFF
j_gene: TRBJ1-1
d_gene: NA
abundance: NA
v_gene: TRBV28

CDR3nt: TGCGCCAGCAGCCAAGTTACAGGGATTTATGGCTACACCTTC
CDR3aa: CASSQVTGIYGYTF
j_gene: TRBJ1-2
d_gene: NA
abundance: NA
v_gene: TRBV4-1

CDR3nt: TGTGCCAGCAGCATCAACCAAGAGACCCAGTACTTC
CDR3aa: CASSINQETQYF
j_gene: TRBJ2-5
d_gene: NA
abundance: NA
v_gene: TRBV11-2

CDR3nt: TGTGCCAGCAGTTATAACCAGCCCCAGCATTTT
CDR3aa: CASSYNQPQHF
j_gene: TRBJ1-5
d_gene: NA
abundance: few
v_gene: TRBV12-3/TRBV12-4

CDR3nt: TGCGCCAGCAGCTTACTACAGGGAGAATATGGCTACACCTTC
CDR3aa: CASSLLQGEYGYTF
j_gene: TRBJ1-2
d_gene: NA
abundance: NA
v_gene: TRBV5-1